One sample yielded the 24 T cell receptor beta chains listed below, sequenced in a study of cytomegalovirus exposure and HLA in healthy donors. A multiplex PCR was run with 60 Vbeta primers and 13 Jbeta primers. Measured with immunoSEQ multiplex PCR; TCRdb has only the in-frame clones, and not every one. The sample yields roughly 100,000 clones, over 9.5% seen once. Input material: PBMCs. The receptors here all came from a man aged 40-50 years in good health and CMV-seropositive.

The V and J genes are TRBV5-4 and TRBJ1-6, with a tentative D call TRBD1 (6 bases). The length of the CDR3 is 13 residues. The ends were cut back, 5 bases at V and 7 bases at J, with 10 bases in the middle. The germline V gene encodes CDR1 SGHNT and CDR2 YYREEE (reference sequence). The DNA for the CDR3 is TGTGCCAGCAGTTCCAGGGGAAATTCACCCCTCCACTTT. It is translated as CASSSRGNSPLHF.

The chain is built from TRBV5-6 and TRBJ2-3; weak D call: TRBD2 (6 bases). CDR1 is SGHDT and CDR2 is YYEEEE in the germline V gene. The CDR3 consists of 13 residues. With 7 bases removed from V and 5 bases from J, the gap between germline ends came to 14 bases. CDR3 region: CASSRESQDTQYF. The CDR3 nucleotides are TGTGCCAGCTCTCGGGAGTCGCAAGATACGCAGTATTTT.

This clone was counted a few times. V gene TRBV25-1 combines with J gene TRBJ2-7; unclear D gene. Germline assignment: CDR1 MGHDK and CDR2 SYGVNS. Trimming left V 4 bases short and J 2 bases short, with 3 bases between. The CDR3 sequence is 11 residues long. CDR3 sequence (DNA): TGTGCCAGCAGTGTAGCCTACGAGCAGTACTTC. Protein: CASSVAYEQYF.

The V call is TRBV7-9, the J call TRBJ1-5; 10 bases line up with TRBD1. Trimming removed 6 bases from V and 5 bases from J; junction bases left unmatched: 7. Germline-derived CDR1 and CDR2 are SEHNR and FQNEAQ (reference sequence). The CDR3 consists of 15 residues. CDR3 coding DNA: TGTGCCAGCAGTCCCGGGACAGGGGATGATCAGCCCCAGCATTTT. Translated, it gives CASSPGTGDDQPQHF. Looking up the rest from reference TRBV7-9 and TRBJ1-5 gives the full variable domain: DTGVSQNPRHKITKRGQNVTFRCDPISEHNRLYWYRQTLGQGPEFLTYFQNEAQLEKSRLLSDRFSAERPKGSFSTLEIQRTEQGDSAMYLCASSPGTGDDQPQHFGDGTRLSIL.

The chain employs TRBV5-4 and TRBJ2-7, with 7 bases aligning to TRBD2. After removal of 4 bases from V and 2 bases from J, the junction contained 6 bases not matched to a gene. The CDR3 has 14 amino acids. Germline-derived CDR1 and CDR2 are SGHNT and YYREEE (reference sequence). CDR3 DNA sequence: TGTGCCAGCAGCCGGGGACTAACACCCTACGAGCAGTACTTC. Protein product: CASSRGLTPYEQYF.

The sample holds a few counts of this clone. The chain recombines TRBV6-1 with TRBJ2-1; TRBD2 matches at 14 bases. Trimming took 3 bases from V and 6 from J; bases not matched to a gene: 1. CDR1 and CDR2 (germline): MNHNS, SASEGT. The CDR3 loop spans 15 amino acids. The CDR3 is CASSEGTSGSNEQFF. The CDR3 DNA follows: TGTGCCAGCAGTGAGGGGACTAGCGGGAGCAATGAGCAGTTCTTC.

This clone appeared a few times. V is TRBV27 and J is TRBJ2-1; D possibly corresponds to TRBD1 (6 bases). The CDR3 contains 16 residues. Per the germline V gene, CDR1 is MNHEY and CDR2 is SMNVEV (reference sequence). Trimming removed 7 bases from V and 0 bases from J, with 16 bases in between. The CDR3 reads CASTSDSKSSYNEQFF. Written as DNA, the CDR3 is TGTGCCAGCACCTCGGACAGTAAAAGCTCCTACAATGAGCAGTTCTTC.

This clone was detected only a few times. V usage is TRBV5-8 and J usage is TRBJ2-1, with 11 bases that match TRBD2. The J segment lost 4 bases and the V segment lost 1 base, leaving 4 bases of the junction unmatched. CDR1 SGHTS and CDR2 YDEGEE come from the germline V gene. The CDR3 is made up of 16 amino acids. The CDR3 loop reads CASSLLTSGSYNEQFF. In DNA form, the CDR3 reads TGTGCCAGCAGCTTGCTTACTAGCGGGAGTTACAATGAGCAGTTCTTC.

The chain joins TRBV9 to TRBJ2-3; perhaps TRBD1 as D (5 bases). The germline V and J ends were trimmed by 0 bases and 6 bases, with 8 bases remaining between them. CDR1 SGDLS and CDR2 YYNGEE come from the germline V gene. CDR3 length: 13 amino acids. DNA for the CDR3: TGTGCCAGCAGCGTAGACAGGTTTGATACGCAGTATTTT. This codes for CASSVDRFDTQYF.

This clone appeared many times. The DNA for the CDR3 is TGTGCTAGTGGTTTGCTAGCCCCTAGCGGGAGATTCACCGGGGAGCTGTTTTTT. Translation: CASGLLAPSGRFTGELFF. The J gene is TRBJ2-2, the V gene TRBV12-5, with 10 bases fitting TRBD2. Losses at the gene ends were 2 bases for V and 4 bases for J; bases not matched to a gene: 10. The germline CDR1 and CDR2 sequences are LGHNT and FRNRAP. The CDR3 runs 18 residues.

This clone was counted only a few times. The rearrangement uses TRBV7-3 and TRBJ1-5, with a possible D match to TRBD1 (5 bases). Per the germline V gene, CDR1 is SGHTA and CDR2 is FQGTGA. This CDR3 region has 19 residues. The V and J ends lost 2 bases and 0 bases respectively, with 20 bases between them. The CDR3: CASSLCRILQAYSNQPQHF. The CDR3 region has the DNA TGTGCCAGCAGCTTATGTCGAATTTTACAGGCATATAGCAATCAGCCCCAGCATTTT.

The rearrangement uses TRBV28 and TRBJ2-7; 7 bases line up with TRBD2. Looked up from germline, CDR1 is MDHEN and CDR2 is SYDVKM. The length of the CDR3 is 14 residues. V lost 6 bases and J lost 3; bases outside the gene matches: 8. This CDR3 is CASSRDYLLYEQYF. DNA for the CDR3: TGTGCCAGCAGCCGGGACTACTTACTCTACGAGCAGTACTTC.

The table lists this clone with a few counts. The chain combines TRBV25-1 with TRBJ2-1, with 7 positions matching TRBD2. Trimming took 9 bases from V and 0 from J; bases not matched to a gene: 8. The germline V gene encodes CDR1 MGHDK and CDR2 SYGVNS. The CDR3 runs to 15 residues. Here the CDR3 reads CASRGGVSSYNEQFF. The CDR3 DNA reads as TGTGCCAGTCGTGGGGGGGTGAGCTCCTACAATGAGCAGTTCTTC.

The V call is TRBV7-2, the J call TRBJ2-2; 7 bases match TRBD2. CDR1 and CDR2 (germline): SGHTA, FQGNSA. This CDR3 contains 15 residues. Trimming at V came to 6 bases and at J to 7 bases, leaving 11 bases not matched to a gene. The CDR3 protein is CASRSDGGTGGELFF. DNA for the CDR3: TGTGCCAGCAGGTCGGACGGGGGGACGGGCGGGGAGCTGTTTTTT.

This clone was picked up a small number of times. The CDR3 nucleotides are TGCGCCAGCAGCCAAGGGACTAGCGGTACCTACAATGAGCAGTTCTTC. Amino acid sequence: CASSQGTSGTYNEQFF. The chain uses TRBV4-3 and TRBJ2-1; TRBD2 agrees at 10 bases. The germline gives CDR1 LGHNA, CDR2 YSLEER. V lost 1 base and J lost 2; bases outside the gene matches: 2. The CDR3 runs 16 residues.

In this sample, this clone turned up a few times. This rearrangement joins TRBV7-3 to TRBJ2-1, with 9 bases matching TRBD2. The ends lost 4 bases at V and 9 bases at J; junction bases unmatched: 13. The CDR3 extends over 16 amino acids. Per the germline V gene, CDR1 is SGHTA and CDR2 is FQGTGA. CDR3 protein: CASSYLSGSIVSEQFF. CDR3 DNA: TGTGCCAGCAGCTACCTTAGCGGGAGCATAGTCAGTGAGCAGTTCTTC.

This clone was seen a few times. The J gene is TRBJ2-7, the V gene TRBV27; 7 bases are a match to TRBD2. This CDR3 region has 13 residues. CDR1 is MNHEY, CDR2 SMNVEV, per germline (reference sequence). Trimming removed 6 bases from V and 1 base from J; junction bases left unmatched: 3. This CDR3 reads CASRSGASYEQYF. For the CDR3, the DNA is TGTGCCAGCAGGAGCGGGGCTTCCTACGAGCAGTACTTC.

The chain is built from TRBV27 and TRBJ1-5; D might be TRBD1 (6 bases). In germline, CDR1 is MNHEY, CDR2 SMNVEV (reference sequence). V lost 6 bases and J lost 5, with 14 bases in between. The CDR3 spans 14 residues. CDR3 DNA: TGTGCCAGCAGGACTTCAGGGGAATATCAGCCCCAGCATTTT. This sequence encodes CASRTSGEYQPQHF.

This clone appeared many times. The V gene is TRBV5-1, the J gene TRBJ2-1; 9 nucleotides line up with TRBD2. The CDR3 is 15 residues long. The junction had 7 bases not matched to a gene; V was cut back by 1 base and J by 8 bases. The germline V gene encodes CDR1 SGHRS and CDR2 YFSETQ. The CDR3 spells CASSLQAGGNHEQFF. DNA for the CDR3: TGCGCCAGCAGCTTGCAAGCGGGAGGAAACCATGAGCAGTTCTTC.

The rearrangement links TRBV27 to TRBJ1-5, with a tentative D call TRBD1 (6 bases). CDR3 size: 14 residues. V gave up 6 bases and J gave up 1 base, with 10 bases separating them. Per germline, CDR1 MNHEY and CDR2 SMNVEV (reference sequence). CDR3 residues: CASSQGYSNQPQHF. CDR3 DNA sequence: TGTGCCAGCAGCCAGGGGTACAGCAATCAGCCCCAGCATTTT.

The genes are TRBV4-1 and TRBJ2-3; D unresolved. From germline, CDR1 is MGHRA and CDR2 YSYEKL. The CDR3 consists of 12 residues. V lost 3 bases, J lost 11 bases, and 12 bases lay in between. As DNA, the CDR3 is TGCGCCAGCAGCCATCATTCTTCGGTGCAGTATTTT. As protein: CASSHHSSVQYF.

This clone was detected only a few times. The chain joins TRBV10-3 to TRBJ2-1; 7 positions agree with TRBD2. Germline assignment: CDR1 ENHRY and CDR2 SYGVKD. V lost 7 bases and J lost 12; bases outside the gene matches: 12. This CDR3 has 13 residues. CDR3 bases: TGTGCCATCAATGGGGGAGGGTCCTCTTGGCAGTTCTTC. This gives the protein CAINGGGSSWQFF.

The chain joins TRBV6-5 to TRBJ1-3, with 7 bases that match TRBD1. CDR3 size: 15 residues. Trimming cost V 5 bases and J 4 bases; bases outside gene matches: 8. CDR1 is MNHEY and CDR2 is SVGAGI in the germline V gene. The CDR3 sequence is CASSRGGASGNTIYF. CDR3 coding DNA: TGTGCCAGCAGTAGAGGGGGCGCATCGGGAAACACCATATATTTT.

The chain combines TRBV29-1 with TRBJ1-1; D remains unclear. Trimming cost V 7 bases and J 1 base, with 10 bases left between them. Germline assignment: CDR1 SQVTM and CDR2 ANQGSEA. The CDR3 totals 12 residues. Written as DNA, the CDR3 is TGCAGCGCCCGCGGGAGGAACACTGAAGCTTTCTTT. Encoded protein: CSARGRNTEAFF.